This TCR beta chain stems from a study of blood T cells in healthy people across ages (dated by TCRdb to between 2014 and 2016). Study-level background: In model experiments, roughly one uniquely barcoded TCR beta cDNA molecule per two T cells was captured by template switching. To track age-related changes in TCR beta repertoire diversity, the study relied on deep sequencing normalized with unique cDNA molecular identifiers. Two additional independent replicas of 1 million unique cDNA reads from the same blood draw were analyzed for two donors (one aged 18 to 29 and one aged 80 or older). To avoid experimental bias, donors of different ages were randomly spread across the sequencing lanes. Four age groups were formed from the donors: young (average 16 years), middle-aged (more than 35), aged (around 62) and long-lived (about 75). What the study reported, not specific to this receptor: As age increased, observed TCR beta diversity per million T cells dropped in a roughly linear way, and a significant reduction was already evident by age 40. Since profiling was done on bulk unsorted PBMCs, naive and antigen-experienced compartments could not be conclusively compared. Compared with the aged group, the long-lived group had more naive CD4+ T cells, fewer expanded clones and increased TCR diversity, a pattern suggesting age selection. Because donor CMV infection status was unknown, age-related changes in expanded clonotypes were potentially confounded. The percentage of naive T cells measured by flow cytometry correlated strongly with observed TCR beta diversity. Estimates of total diversity from one million sequenced T cells were regarded as lower bounds and underestimates.

Donors were 35 to 40 systemically healthy Caucasian individuals from Russia aged roughly 6 to 100 years. Approximately 9.7 milliliters of peripheral blood were drawn from each donor into EDTA-treated Vacutainer tubes. Ficoll-Paque density-gradient centrifugation was used to isolate PBMCs, with at least 6 million per sample. Trizol reagent was used to extract total RNA from PBMCs, with at least 5.5 micrograms per sample. For every donor, an aliquot of PBMCs went through flow cytometry to measure the percentages of naive CD45RAhigh/CD27high T cells. The germline V gene encodes CDR1 SGHVS and CDR2 FQNEAQ. Taken from cysteine to phenylalanine, the CDR3 has 15 residues. Solely the CDR3 DNA is kept, with 45 bases framed from the first base. Trimming at the junction amounts to 5 bases on V and 6 bases on J, and the germline ends lie 14 bases apart. Concerning this clonotype itself: Its binding antigen is unknown. Base qualities are not provided; no much larger clone lies one nucleotide away.

To prepare the library, 5' RACE was applied. The instrument given in TCRdb is Illumina HiSeq 2500. A second PCR of about 6 to 12 cycles was performed with a sample-barcoded 5' primer and a J-beta primer mix. Each TCR beta cDNA molecule received a unique molecular identifier from a template-switch 5' adaptor carrying 12 random nucleotides. Each sample yielded at least 3 million CDR3-containing paired-end reads. First-strand cDNA was synthesized from all RNA with the Mint cDNA synthesis kit, primed by a TRBC-specific oligonucleotide. Following uracil-DNA glycosylase treatment, a first 18-cycle PCR with universal primers M1SS and BC2_uni_R was performed on all cDNA. Concerning the study's data processing: For normalization, 1 million high-quality reads were randomly selected from each sample, with every read carrying a distinct molecular identifier. Reads with shared molecular identifiers were discarded instead of being binned into consensus sequences. MiTCR, set to a Q25 quality threshold and the strictest error-elimination algorithm, was used for CDR3 identification, clonotype clustering and error correction. A nonparametric unseen species model with Euler transformation was used to estimate lower-bound total TCR beta diversity. TCRdb ran its own pipeline on the public reads, namely fastp trimming at Q25 and MiXCR clone calling, and kept in-frame beta chains. Merged by CDR3 protein, the rows form single entries marked with the most common genes and DNA. The V and J calls and clone size come from TCRdb's table, not from the authors' own analysis. Within this sample are about 1.1 million distinct CDR3 sequences, with around two fifths of them counted one time only. The top ten constitute around 12% of the sample.

The clonotype originates from a man between 18 and 35 years old in good health. Here the chain combines TRBV7-8 and TRBJ1-6, with no reliable assignment of the D segment. The specimen was blood. CDR3 sequence: CASSRWERSNSPLHF. Read as DNA, the sequence is TGTGCCAGCAGCCGTTGGGAGAGGAGTAATTCACCCCTCCACTTT.